One T cell receptor (beta chain) is described in this entry. The antigen is undetermined. The extraction recovered at least 5.5 micrograms of total RNA per sample. The data originate from a study of blood T cells in healthy people across ages. The second PCR ran about 6 to 11 cycles with a sample-barcoded 5' primer and J-beta primers. The template-switch adaptor, which had 12 random nucleotides, put a tag on each cDNA molecule. TCRdb re-analysed the 5' RACE reads in MiXCR, keeping a single row per CDR3 protein. The sample lists some 860,000 distinct CDR3 sequences; around 50% were seen once. The ends lost 0 bases at V and 4 bases at J; junction bases unmatched: 16. Germline-derived CDR1 and CDR2 are SGHNT and YENEEA. The CDR3 is made up of 20 amino acids. Whole-study findings and limits: Unsorted PBMC material precluded a definitive naive versus antigen-experienced comparison.

Sequencing was done on a sample of blood. The TCR sequence derives from a man aged 40-49 years in good health. V usage is TRBV11-3 and J usage is TRBJ2-1, with TRBD2 identical over 9 bases. The DNA of the CDR3 is TGTGCCAGCAGCTTAGATCAGTGGTTGGGCGGGAGGGACGGTTACAATGAGCAGTTCTTC. As protein: CASSLDQWLGGRDGYNEQFF.